The clone carrying this T cell receptor beta chain was found a few times. As yet, its antigen is unknown. At least 6 micrograms of total RNA were extracted per sample. The data belong to a study of blood T cells in healthy people across ages. The CDR3 extends over 13 amino acids. Trimming took off 2 bases at V and 4 bases at J, with 11 bases between the two ends. Looked up from germline, CDR1 is DFQATT and CDR2 is SNEGSKA (reference sequence). Primed by a sample-barcoded 5' primer and a J-beta primer mix, a second PCR proceeded for about 6 to 12 cycles. Each cDNA molecule carried a tag from a template-switch adaptor that contained 12 random nucleotides. From the 5' RACE reads, TCRdb called clonotypes with MiXCR, one entry per CDR3 protein. The sample has about 1,600,000 distinct CDR3 sequences, around two fifths seen once. Study results and limitations: A conclusive naive versus antigen-experienced comparison was prevented by the unsorted PBMCs. Considered underestimates were the diversity estimates obtained from one million T cells.

Sequencing was carried out using blood. V and J are TRBV20-1 and TRBJ1-1; no clear D. The TCR comes from a woman aged 18 to 35 in good health. CDR3 sequence: CSARPVAGTEAFF. The CDR3 DNA is TGCAGTGCTAGACCGGTAGCGGGCACTGAAGCTTTCTTT.